The 30 T cell receptor beta chains reported below all come from one sample, sequenced in a study of control samples from healthy donors and cancer patients (dated by TCRdb to 2020 to 2021). The method behind the library was the immunoSEQ multiplex PCR assay. TCRdb limited this immuneACCESS table to in-frame rearrangements with V and J called. A share of clones is missing; checked studies link under half to unresolved V genes, and the rest is unexplained. In this sample the table shows some 140,000 clones, more than 85% of which occur a single time. Just over 8.5% of the sample is in the top ten clones. Sequencing was carried out using blood. Receptor source: a woman aged 30 to 39 in good health.

This clone came up once. The gene calls are TRBV30 and TRBJ1-2; tentatively, D is TRBD1 (5 bases). The V end was cut by 0 bases, the J end by 7 bases, with 12 bases between. The V gene's germline CDR1 is GTSNPN and CDR2 SVGIG (reference sequence). There are 13 residues in the CDR3. CDR3 sequence reads: CAWSVPPGGGYTF. The CDR3 DNA reads as TGTGCCTGGAGTGTGCCCCCCGGGGGTGGCTACACCTTC.

This chain joins TRBV11-3 and TRBJ2-7, with D maybe TRBD1 (6 bases). The CDR3 length is 15 residues. The germline gives CDR1 SGHNT, CDR2 YENEEA. V gave up 1 base and J gave up 2 bases, with 12 bases separating them. CDR3 protein: CASSLGGQGTYEQYF. In nucleotides, the CDR3 is TGTGCCAGCAGCTTAGGTGGTCAGGGGACCTACGAGCAGTACTTC.

The rearrangement joins TRBV6-5 to TRBJ1-4; 7 bases are a match to TRBD1. This CDR3 has 13 residues. Per germline, CDR1 MNHEY and CDR2 SVGAGI. Trimming removed 7 bases from V and 5 bases from J; junction bases left unmatched: 4. CDR3 nucleotides: TGTGCCAGCATAGCAGGGGGGAATGAAAAACTGTTTTTT. Protein product: CASIAGGNEKLFF.

The V and J genes are TRBV28 and TRBJ1-1, with D possibly being TRBD1 (5 bases). The CDR3 is 13 residues long. Germline CDR1 MDHEN, CDR2 SYDVKM. The ends were cut back, 1 base at V and 6 bases at J, with 9 bases in the middle. CDR3 sequence: CASSLFRGAEAFF. The CDR3, as DNA: TGTGCCAGCAGTTTATTTAGGGGAGCTGAAGCTTTCTTT.

The V and J genes are TRBV27 and TRBJ2-1; 7 bases line up with TRBD1. With 4 bases clipped from V and 4 bases from J, the junction kept 4 bases outside the gene matches. CDR1 MNHEY and CDR2 SMNVEV come from the germline V gene (reference sequence). This CDR3 contains 14 residues. Here the CDR3 DNA reads TGTGCCAGCAGTTCTACGGGACAGTACAATGAGCAGTTCTTC. It translates to CASSSTGQYNEQFF.

This clone has a single count. The V call is TRBV6-5, the J call TRBJ2-3; D uncertain. The CDR3 contains 12 residues. Germline values: CDR1 MNHEY, CDR2 SVGAGI. Trimming cost V 6 bases and J 5 bases, with 9 bases left between them. The CDR3 DNA follows: TGTGCCAGCAGCAACATGGGAGATACGCAGTATTTT. This sequence encodes CASSNMGDTQYF.

This clone was recorded only once. The rearrangement links TRBV3-1 (or the pseudogene TRBV3-2) to TRBJ2-7; perhaps TRBD2 as D (5 bases). The CDR3 runs 15 residues. V dropped 1 base and J dropped 0 bases, with 10 bases sitting between them. The V gene's germline CDR1 is LGHDT and CDR2 YNNKEL (reference sequence). The CDR3 sequence: CASSQGGGLSYEQYF. In DNA, the CDR3 is TGTGCCAGCAGCCAAGGGGGTGGACTCTCCTACGAGCAGTACTTC.

This chain uses TRBV19 with TRBJ1-3, with D uncertain. Germline V gene data show CDR1 as LNHDA and CDR2 as SQIVND (reference sequence). Deletions cut 7 bases from V and 0 bases from J, with 7 bases between. The CDR3 runs to 13 residues. CDR3 loop: CASTQSSGNTIYF. CDR3 nucleotides: TGTGCCAGTACCCAGAGCTCTGGAAACACCATATATTTT. The full variable domain, with the rest looked up from reference TRBV19 and TRBJ1-3, is DGGITQSPKYLFRKEGQNVTLSCEQNLNHDAMYWYRQDPGQGLRLIYYSQIVNDFQKGDIAEGYSVSREKKESFPLTVTSAQKNPTAFYLCASTQSSGNTIYFGEGSWLTVV.

This clone was detected only once. The V gene is TRBV5-5, the J gene TRBJ2-7; the D is unclear. The V gene lost 0 bases and the J gene lost 7 bases, with 14 bases spanning the gap. Germline loops: CDR1 SGHKS, CDR2 YYEKEE (reference sequence). CDR3 length: 14 amino acids. The CDR3 region has the DNA TGTGCCAGCAGCTTGGCGGCTTCCCGCTGGGAGCAGTACTTC. Its protein product is CASSLAASRWEQYF.

The sample holds a few counts of this clone. This sequence joins TRBV11-2 and TRBJ1-6; 8 bases align to TRBD1. CDR3 length: 16 residues. Per the germline V gene, CDR1 is SGHAT and CDR2 is FQNNGV. Trimming took 4 bases from V and 9 from J; bases not matched to a gene: 11. CDR3 coding DNA: TGTGCCAGCAGCTCTCCGAGACAGGGGATCGTTTCACCCCTCCACTTT. It encodes CASSSPRQGIVSPLHF.

This chain joins TRBV6-6 and TRBJ2-1; D perhaps matches TRBD1 (5 bases). V was pared by 2 bases and J by 8 bases, with 7 bases between. Germline V gene sequence: CDR1 MNHNY, CDR2 SVGAGI (reference sequence). The length of the CDR3 is 12 residues. In nucleotides, the CDR3 is TGTGCCAGCAGTTACGCCAGGGATGAGCAGTTCTTC. This sequence encodes CASSYARDEQFF.

DNA of the CDR3: TGTGCCTGGAGGGGCAGGGGGGGCAAAAACATTCAGTACTTC. The encoded protein is CAWRGRGGKNIQYF. The chain links TRBV30 to TRBJ2-4, with D perhaps matching TRBD1 or TRBD2 (7 bases each). The CDR3 is 14 residues long. V was trimmed by 3 bases and J by 3 bases, leaving 12 bases between them. Germline lookup yields CDR1 GTSNPN and CDR2 SVGIG (reference sequence). The whole variable domain, remainder taken from reference TRBV30 and TRBJ2-4, is SQTIHQWPATLVQPVGSPLSLECTVEGTSNPNLYWYRQAAGRGLQLLFYSVGIGQISSEVPQNLSASRPQDRQFILSSKKLLLSDSGFYLCAWRGRGGKNIQYFGAGTRLSVL.

The chain has TRBV18 and TRBJ2-5, with 7 nucleotides matching TRBD1. V was clipped by 3 bases and J by 2 bases; unmatched bases: 9. Germline V gives CDR1 KGHSH, CDR2 LQKENI. This CDR3 has 16 amino acids. The chain's CDR3 is CASSPPTGPDQETQYF. CDR3 DNA: TGTGCCAGCTCACCTCCGACAGGGCCGGATCAAGAGACCCAGTACTTC.

The genes are TRBV3-1 (or the pseudogene TRBV3-2) and TRBJ2-3; 11 bases are a match to TRBD2. The CDR3 is made up of 16 amino acids. The V and J ends lost 6 bases and 5 bases, in that order; junction bases with no gene match: 10. CDR1 LGHDT and CDR2 YNNKEL come from the germline V gene (reference sequence). CDR3 DNA sequence: TGTGCCAGCAGAGCTAGCGGGAGGCTCGGCGGAGATACGCAGTATTTT. This gives the protein CASRASGRLGGDTQYF.

Only one count was recorded for this clone. The V and J genes are TRBV5-4 and TRBJ2-5; D is unresolved. Germline V gene sequence: CDR1 SGHNT, CDR2 YYREEE (reference sequence). CDR3 length equals 15 residues. V lost 2 bases, J lost 4 bases, and 15 bases lay in between. Written as DNA, the CDR3 is TGTGCCAGCAGCTTCCCCGAATCTGATCGAGAGACCCAGTACTTC. This translates into CASSFPESDRETQYF.

The CDR3 DNA follows: TGTGCCAGCAGCCAGGGACAGGCGAACACCGGGGAGCTGTTTTTT. It encodes CASSQGQANTGELFF. The gene calls are TRBV13 and TRBJ2-2, with 8 bases matching TRBD1. V was clipped by 5 bases and J by 0 bases; unmatched bases: 2. Germline V gene data show CDR1 as PRHDT and CDR2 as FYEKMQ (reference sequence). The CDR3 has 15 residues.

The chain recombines TRBV18 with TRBJ1-6; weak D call: TRBD1 (6 bases). Trimming left V 3 bases short and J 6 bases short, with 12 bases between. The CDR3 runs 15 residues. Germline V CDR1 and CDR2: KGHSH, LQKENI. CDR3 residues: CASSPLQGPNSPLHF. CDR3 in DNA: TGTGCCAGCTCACCTCTACAGGGTCCTAATTCACCCCTCCACTTT.

The chain recombines TRBV27 with TRBJ1-2; D remains unclear. The germline gives CDR1 MNHEY, CDR2 SMNVEV (reference sequence). This CDR3 spans 13 amino acids. Trimming shortened V by 4 bases and J by 4 bases, and 10 bases separated the two germline ends. CDR3 sequence: CASSSGRPYGYTF. The CDR3 DNA sequence: TGTGCCAGCAGTTCTGGACGGCCCTATGGCTACACCTTC.

The V and J genes are TRBV4-2 and TRBJ1-2; D is ambiguous. Trimming pared 1 base from V and 8 bases from J, leaving 20 bases between. CDR1 is LGHNA and CDR2 is YNFKEQ in the germline V gene. The CDR3 has 16 amino acids. CDR3 nucleotide sequence: TGTGCCAGCAGCCAAGCTGCCCTGGCCGAAATAGAAGGCTACACCTTC. It yields the protein CASSQAALAEIEGYTF.

The chain links TRBV19 to TRBJ1-5; possible D gene TRBD1, 5 bases. Trimming removed 3 bases from V and 0 bases from J, with 18 bases in between. CDR3 length: 18 amino acids. CDR1 is LNHDA and CDR2 is SQIVND in the germline V gene (reference sequence). The CDR3 here is CASSIRRERTNSNQPQHF. The CDR3 DNA sequence: TGTGCCAGTAGTATTAGGCGCGAAAGGACAAATAGCAATCAGCCCCAGCATTTT.

The V gene is TRBV13, the J gene TRBJ2-7; 7 nucleotides agree with TRBD1. V was clipped by 4 bases and J by 7 bases; unmatched bases: 10. Germline V gene sequence: CDR1 PRHDT, CDR2 FYEKMQ (reference sequence). The CDR3 totals 14 residues. CDR3 amino acids: CASSSVTGMGEQYF. The CDR3 DNA reads TGTGCCAGCAGCTCAGTGACAGGGATGGGAGAGCAGTACTTC.

CDR3 sequence reads: CASSLIAGEYNEQFF. The CDR3 DNA reads TGTGCCAGCAGCTTAATAGCGGGGGAATACAATGAGCAGTTCTTC. J is TRBJ2-1 and V is TRBV7-3; 9 bases align to TRBD2. There are 15 residues in the CDR3. Per the germline V gene, CDR1 is SGHTA and CDR2 is FQGTGA. Losses at the gene ends were 1 base for V and 4 bases for J; bases not matched to a gene: 2.

As DNA, the CDR3 is TGTGCCAGCAGCCCCGGGAGCCGGTATTCACCCCTCCACTTT. This encodes CASSPGSRYSPLHF. The rearrangement links TRBV7-2 to TRBJ1-6; D gene uncertain. V lost 5 bases, J lost 8 bases, and 13 bases lay in between. CDR3 length: 14 amino acids. CDR1 is SGHTA and CDR2 is FQGNSA in the germline V gene.

V and J are TRBV29-1 and TRBJ1-6, with TRBD1 as a possible D gene (5 bases). Germline-derived CDR1 and CDR2 are SQVTM and ANQGSEA. Between the trimmed V and J ends, which lost 5 bases and 6 bases, there was a span of 11 bases. This CDR3 has 13 amino acids. This CDR3 reads CSVSAGLNSPLHF. The CDR3 region has the DNA TGCAGCGTTTCGGCAGGGCTTAATTCACCCCTCCACTTT. Full variable domain (outside the CDR3, taken from reference TRBV29-1 and TRBJ1-6): SAVISQKPSRDICQRGTSLTIQCQVDSQVTMMFWYRQQPGQSLTLIATANQGSEATYESGFVIDKFPISRPNLTFSTLTVSNMSPEDSSIYLCSVSAGLNSPLHFGNGTRLTVT.

This clone was counted a single time. This chain connects TRBV2 to TRBJ2-5; maybe TRBD2 (5 bases). The CDR3 extends over 14 amino acids. The germline gives CDR1 SNHLY, CDR2 FYNNEI. Deletions cut 7 bases from V and 2 bases from J, with 14 bases between. CDR3 coding DNA: TGTGCCAGCACCCCCTTCGGGATACAAGAGACCCAGTACTTC. This gives the protein CASTPFGIQETQYF. Supplemented by reference TRBV2 and TRBJ2-5, the full variable domain reads EPEVTQTPSHQVTQMGQEVILRCVPISNHLYFYWYRQILGQKVEFLVSFYNNEISEKSEIFDDQFSVERPDGSNFTLKIRSTKLEDSAMYFCASTPFGIQETQYFGPGTRLLVL.

The chain links TRBV9 to TRBJ2-3; 10 nucleotides line up with TRBD1. CDR3 length: 15 residues. Germline V gene data show CDR1 as SGDLS and CDR2 as YYNGEE. The ends lost 4 bases at V and 6 bases at J; junction bases unmatched: 8. CDR3 coding DNA: TGTGCCAGCAGCCCAGGACAGGGGGGGATGGATACGCAGTATTTT. Amino acid sequence: CASSPGQGGMDTQYF. Combining the CDR3 with reference TRBV9 and TRBJ2-3 gives the whole variable domain DSGVTQTPKHLITATGQRVTLRCSPRSGDLSVYWYQQSLDQGLQFLIQYYNGEERAKGNILERFSAQQFPDLHSELNLSSLELGDSALYFCASSPGQGGMDTQYFGPGTRLTVL.

The V call is TRBV12-3 or TRBV12-4, the J call TRBJ1-5; D uncertain. CDR3 length equals 10 residues. Trimming took 6 bases from V and 3 from J, leaving 0 bases between them. The CDR3 sequence is CASSNQPQHF. CDR3 in DNA: TGTGCCAGCAGCAATCAGCCCCAGCATTTT.

The chain carries TRBV28 and TRBJ1-2; the D gene is possibly TRBD1 (6 bases). Germline V gene lookup returns CDR1 MDHEN and CDR2 SYDVKM. The CDR3 loop spans 14 amino acids. With 6 bases removed from V and 1 base from J, the gap between germline ends came to 12 bases. CDR3 sequence reads: CASRQQGGNYGYTF. The CDR3 DNA sequence: TGTGCCAGCAGACAACAGGGTGGTAACTATGGCTACACCTTC.

This clone has just a few counts. The chain combines TRBV3-1 (or the pseudogene TRBV3-2) with TRBJ2-2; D possibly corresponds to TRBD2 (6 bases). V lost 4 bases, J lost 1 base, and 13 bases lay in between. This CDR3 region has 16 residues. Germline values: CDR1 LGHDT, CDR2 YNNKEL (reference sequence). The CDR3 loop is CASSPAGRGNTGELFF. The CDR3 DNA follows: TGTGCCAGCAGCCCAGCTGGGCGGGGGAACACCGGGGAGCTGTTTTTT.

As regards this clone: The junction differs from germline at one of its ends, possibly a read error. V is TRBV6-5 and J is TRBJ1-2; the D gene is possibly TRBD1 (6 bases). This CDR3 has 11 residues. CDR1 and CDR2 from the germline V gene are MNHEY and SVGAGI. CDR3 nucleotides: TGTGTCAGCGCGACAGGAATCGGCTACACCTTC. The encoded protein is CVSATGIGYTF.